These T cell receptor beta chains were read from a single sample in a study of blood T cells in healthy people across ages. In TCRdb, the 5' RACE reads were re-called with MiXCR into one record per CDR3 protein. The sample consists of some 1.8 million distinct CDR3 sequences, roughly two fifths of them appearing once. The sample taken for sequencing was blood. These receptors originate from a human donor in good health. The CDR3 runs from the conserved cysteine through the conserved F or W. The D gene is left open where the match is weak. Size is stated for part of the rows, as once, few or many counts, or as a class when the clone is expanded.

. TRBD1 TRBJ2-7 TRBV12-3/TRBV12-4 TGTGCCAGCAGTTTTGAACAGGGGATGTACGAGCAGTACTTC CASSFEQGMYEQYF
few . TRBJ2-1 TRBV5-1 TGCGCCAGCATGTCTGGGCAGTACAATGAGCAGTTCTTC CASMSGQYNEQFF
. . TRBJ2-5 TRBV2 TGTGCCAGCATCGGGACCACTGGGGGAGAGACCCAGTACTTC CASIGTTGGETQYF
. . TRBJ1-2 TRBV5-1 TGCGCCAGCAGCTTGGGACCATACGAAGCTCATGGCTACACCTTC CASSLGPYEAHGYTF
. TRBD1 TRBJ1-2 TRBV3-1 TGTGCCAGCAGCCAAGACGCCAGGGGGCGAGGCTACACCTTC CASSQDARGRGYTF
few . TRBJ2-7 TRBV6-1 TGTGCCAGCAGTGAATATAAGGGGGCCTACGAGCAGTACTTC CASSEYKGAYEQYF
. . TRBJ1-2 TRBV20-1 TGCAGTGACGTAGGGGACTCCTATGGCTACACCTTC CSDVGDSYGYTF
. . TRBJ2-1 TRBV27 TGTGCCAGCAGCCCACCTGTTCCGCCCTTCAATGAGCAGTTCTTC CASSPPVPPFNEQFF
few . TRBJ2-3 TRBV4-1 TGCGCCAGCAGCCGGGGTGTGACAGATACGCAGTATTTT CASSRGVTDTQYF
. TRBD2 TRBJ2-5 TRBV12-3/TRBV12-4 TGTGCCAGCAGTTTCAATGCGGGGGGGCCAGAGACCCAGTACTTC CASSFNAGGPETQYF
. . TRBJ1-4 TRBV6-6 TGTGCCAGCAGTTATCAAAAGGATGAAAAACTGTTTTTT CASSYQKDEKLFF
. TRBD1 TRBJ1-1 TRBV29-1 TGCAGCGTCTGCTGGGGACAGGTGAACACTGAAGCTTTCTTT CSVCWGQVNTEAFF
. TRBD1 TRBJ1-1 TRBV12-3/TRBV12-4 TGTGCCAGCAGCCATAACAGGGGGATGAACACTGAAGCTTTCTTT CASSHNRGMNTEAFF
few TRBD2 TRBJ2-7 TRBV5-1 TGCGCCAGCAGCTTGTGGACTAGCGGGGGAAGCGAGCAGTACTTC CASSLWTSGGSEQYF
. . TRBJ2-3 TRBV12-5 TGTGCTAGTGGTTTGTTGGACTGGGGCACAGACACGCAGTATTTT CASGLLDWGTDTQYF
once . TRBJ1-2 TRBV2 TGTGCCAGCAAATCGGCGGAGAACTATGGCTACACCTTC CASKSAENYGYTF
. . TRBJ1-2 TRBV6-6 TGTGCCAGCAGTTATGGGACGCAAATAGACTATGGCTACACCTTC CASSYGTQIDYGYTF
. . TRBJ1-1 TRBV7-8 TGTGCCAGCAGCTTAGCACTCCAGGCCGTAACTTTCTTT CASSLALQAVTFF
. . TRBJ2-7 TRBV29-1 TGCAGCGCCTCAGGGGGGGGTAACGAGCAGTACTTC CSASGGGNEQYF
. TRBD1 TRBJ2-7 TRBV27 TGTGCCAGCAGTGAAGGGACAGGGCTCATCGGGCAGTACTTC CASSEGTGLIGQYF
. TRBD2 TRBJ2-1 TRBV4-1 TGCGCCAGCAGCCAAGATCCTACTAGCGGGGGGGCCACTCGGGCAAATGAGCAGTTCTTC CASSQDPTSGGATRANEQFF
. . TRBJ1-2 TRBV12-3/TRBV12-4 TGTGCCAGCAGCCGGGACCAAGTTTCAGGCTACACCTTC CASSRDQVSGYTF
. . TRBJ2-5 TRBV10-3 TGTGCCATCAGTGAGTTGAAGACCCAGTACTTC CAISELKTQYF
few . TRBJ2-7 TRBV5-1 TGCGCCAGCAGCTTACTTGGACAGAGATACGAGCAGTACTTC CASSLLGQRYEQYF
. . TRBJ1-2 TRBV4-2 TGTGCCAGCAGCCAAGATCCCAGTGGTGGCTACACCTTC CASSQDPSGGYTF
. . TRBJ1-5 TRBV20-1 TGCAGTGCTTTGACCCTCCCAGGGCAGCCCCAGCATTTT CSALTLPGQPQHF
few . TRBJ2-3 TRBV13 TGTGCCAGCAGCAACCTTGAGAATCCTCCCACAGATACGCAGTATTTT CASSNLENPPTDTQYF
. . TRBJ2-7 TRBV7-9 TGTGCCAGCAGCTTAGAGGCTCGCTCCTACAATGAGCAGTACTTC CASSLEARSYNEQYF
many . TRBJ1-2 TRBV7-3 TGTGCCAGCAGCCCGGACACCCGCTATGGCTACACCTTC CASSPDTRYGYTF
. . TRBJ2-3 TRBV7-2 TGTGTCAGCAGCCCAGGGAGGAGTGCAGATACGCAGTATTTT CVSSPGRSADTQYF
once TRBD2 TRBJ2-3 TRBV11-3 TGTGCCAGCAGCTTAGAGGGGACTAGTGGAACGCAGTATTTT CASSLEGTSGTQYF
. . TRBJ1-4 TRBV6-6 TGTGCCACAGAACCGGACCGACCGGGGGAAAAACTGTTTTTT CATEPDRPGEKLFF
many . TRBJ1-2 TRBV28 TGTGCCAGCAGTTTATTACTCAGGGTCACCTATGGCTACACCTTC CASSLLLRVTYGYTF
. TRBD1 TRBJ1-6 TRBV20-1 TGCAGTGCTGATGACAGGGAAATTAATTCACCCCTCCACTTT CSADDREINSPLHF
. . TRBJ1-5 TRBV2 TGTGCCAGCAGTGAAGTGACTGGGAATCAGCCCCAGCATTTT CASSEVTGNQPQHF
. TRBD1 TRBJ1-2 TRBV20-1 TGCAGTGCAAGGGTGGACAGGGGGCACTATGGCTACACCTTC CSARVDRGHYGYTF
. . TRBJ1-1 TRBV7-9 TGTGCCAGCGGCCGCGCGGCTGAAGCTTTCTTT CASGRAAEAFF
. . TRBJ2-7 TRBV28 TGTGCCAGCAGTTTTGGTGGCAGCTTCCACGAGCAGTACTTC CASSFGGSFHEQYF
. . TRBJ2-5 TRBV29-1 TGCAGCGTTCCCAAGTCGGAGACCCAGTACTTC CSVPKSETQYF
few TRBD2 TRBJ2-1 TRBV10-3 TGTGCCATCAGTGAATCTTATGCGGGGGACCAGGACAATGAGCAGTTCTTC CAISESYAGDQDNEQFF